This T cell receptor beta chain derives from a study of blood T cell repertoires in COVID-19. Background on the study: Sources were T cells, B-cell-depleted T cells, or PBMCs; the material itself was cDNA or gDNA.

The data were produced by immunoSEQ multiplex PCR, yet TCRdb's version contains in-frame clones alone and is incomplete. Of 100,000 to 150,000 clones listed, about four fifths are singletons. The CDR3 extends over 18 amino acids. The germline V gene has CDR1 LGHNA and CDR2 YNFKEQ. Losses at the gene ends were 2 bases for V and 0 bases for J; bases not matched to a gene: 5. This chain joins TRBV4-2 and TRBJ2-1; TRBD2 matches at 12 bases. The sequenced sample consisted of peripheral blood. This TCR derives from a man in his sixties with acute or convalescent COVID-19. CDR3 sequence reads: CASSQRLAGAGSYNEQFF. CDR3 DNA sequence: TGTGCCAGCAGCCAACGACTAGCGGGAGCGGGCTCCTACAATGAGCAGTTCTTC.